The clone carrying this T cell receptor (beta chain) was picked up one time. The record originates from a study of blood T cell repertoires in COVID-19. Study background: Acute and convalescent COVID-19 specimens originated in the United States, Italy and Spain.

Germline V gives CDR1 SQVTM, CDR2 ANQGSEA. The CDR3 sequence is 17 residues long. V dropped 5 bases and J dropped 6; count of bases not matched to a gene: 18. Sequencing was performed with immunoSEQ multiplex PCR; in TCRdb, only in-frame clones are kept and a portion is missing. The sample includes 150,000 to 200,000 clones, around 90% of them seen just once. The receptor comes from a middle-aged man with acute or convalescent COVID-19. This rearrangement joins TRBV29-1 to TRBJ2-1, with 8 nucleotides matching TRBD2. What was sequenced was peripheral blood. The CDR3: CSVSGLAGGWFRNEQFF. The CDR3 DNA follows: TGCAGCGTTTCCGGACTAGCCGGGGGGTGGTTTCGCAATGAGCAGTTCTTC.